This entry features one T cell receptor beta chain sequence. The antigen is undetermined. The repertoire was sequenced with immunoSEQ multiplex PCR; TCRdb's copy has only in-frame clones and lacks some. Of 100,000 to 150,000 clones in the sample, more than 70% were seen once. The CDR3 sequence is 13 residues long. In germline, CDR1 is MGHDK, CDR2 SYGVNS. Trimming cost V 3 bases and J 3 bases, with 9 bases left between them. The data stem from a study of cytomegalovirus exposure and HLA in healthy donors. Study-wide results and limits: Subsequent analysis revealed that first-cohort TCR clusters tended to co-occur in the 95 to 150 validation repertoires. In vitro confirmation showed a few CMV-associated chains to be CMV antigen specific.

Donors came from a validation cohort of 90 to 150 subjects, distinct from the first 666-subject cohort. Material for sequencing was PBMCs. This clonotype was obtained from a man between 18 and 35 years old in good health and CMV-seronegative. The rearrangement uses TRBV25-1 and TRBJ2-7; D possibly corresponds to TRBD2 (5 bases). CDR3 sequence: CASSDSVYYEQYF. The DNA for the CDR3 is TGTGCCAGCAGTGATAGCGTATACTACGAGCAGTACTTC.